Shown below are 9 T cell receptor beta chains from a single sample sequenced in a study of control samples from healthy donors and cancer patients. Using immunoSEQ multiplex PCR, the repertoire was profiled, and TCRdb retains in-frame clones only, with some absent. The sample records roughly 120,000 clones, just over 90% being singletons. Input material: blood. The receptors stem from a woman aged 18-29 years in good health.

This chain uses TRBV7-9 with TRBJ2-6; possible D gene TRBD2, 6 bases. V lost 3 bases, J lost 1 base, and 7 bases lay in between. The CDR3 consists of 15 residues. Looked up from germline, CDR1 is SEHNR and CDR2 is FQNEAQ (reference sequence). CDR3 in amino acids: CASSFGGSGANVLTF. The CDR3 nucleotides are TGTGCCAGCAGCTTTGGGGGGTCTGGGGCCAACGTCCTGACTTTC.

This chain joins TRBV6-4 and TRBJ2-1, with TRBD2 matching over 8 bases. V was pared by 6 bases and J by 5 bases, with 9 bases of the junction left unmatched. Germline V gene sequence: CDR1 MRHNA, CDR2 SNTAGT. This CDR3 is 15 amino acids long. CDR3 coding DNA: TGTGCCAGCAGCCGACAGGTAGCGGGAAACAATGAGCAGTTCTTC. This codes for CASSRQVAGNNEQFF.

This chain links TRBV18 with TRBJ1-1; D gene uncertain. The CDR3 contains 13 residues. V was trimmed by 1 base and J by 4 bases, leaving 7 bases between them. Germline CDR1 KGHSH, CDR2 LQKENI. The CDR3 region is CASSPLGGTEAFF. In nucleotides, the CDR3 is TGTGCCAGCTCACCACTCGGAGGCACTGAAGCTTTCTTT.

In regard to this clone: Other DNA sequences in the sample encode the same CDR3. CDR3 in amino acids: CASSLGGLAGTDTQYF. The CDR3 DNA reads as TGTGCCAGCAGCTTAGGGGGGCTAGCGGGAACAGATACGCAGTATTTT. V gene TRBV7-2 combines with J gene TRBJ2-3; TRBD2 matches 9 bases. The CDR3 is 16 amino acids. Trimming took 1 base from V and 3 from J; bases not matched to a gene: 5. From germline, CDR1 is SGHTA and CDR2 FQGNSA.

In its sample, this clone was seen once. V usage is TRBV18 and J usage is TRBJ2-1; TRBD1 matches 7 bases. After removal of 3 bases from V and 1 base from J, the junction contained 6 bases not matched to a gene. CDR1 and CDR2 (germline): KGHSH, LQKENI. The CDR3 spans 16 residues. The CDR3 reads CASSPGLGQSYNEQFF. The CDR3, as DNA: TGTGCCAGCTCACCCGGCTTGGGACAGTCCTACAATGAGCAGTTCTTC.

The CDR3 coding sequence is TGTGCCAGCAGTTCCAGGGTTGGGGATGAAGCTTTCTTT. Translating gives CASSSRVGDEAFF. This chain uses TRBV12-3 or TRBV12-4 with TRBJ1-1; possible D gene TRBD1, 5 bases. The CDR3 runs 13 residues. V lost 4 bases to trimming and J lost 7 bases, with 13 bases between them.

In nucleotides, the CDR3 is TGTGCCAGCAGTGAACAGGAATCCTATAATTCACCCCTCCACTTT. Translation gives CASSEQESYNSPLHF. The rearrangement links TRBV6-1 to TRBJ1-6; D unclear. Germline V CDR1 and CDR2: MNHNS, SASEGT. V was shortened by 2 bases and J by 1 base, with 6 bases between the two germline ends. The CDR3 sequence is 15 residues long.

The gene calls are TRBV4-1 and TRBJ1-6, with D unclear. V gave up 1 base and J gave up 7 bases, with 8 bases separating them. In germline, CDR1 is MGHRA, CDR2 YSYEKL. The CDR3 consists of 14 residues. The DNA for the CDR3 is TGCGCCAGCAGCCAAGGGGTCCTCAATTCACCCCTCCACTTT. It codes for CASSQGVLNSPLHF.

The chain links TRBV27 to TRBJ1-5, with D uncertain. Per germline, CDR1 MNHEY and CDR2 SMNVEV (reference sequence). The CDR3 runs to 14 residues. Trimming removed 8 bases from V and 4 bases from J, with 15 bases in between. The CDR3 sequence: CASRRLGRNQPQHF. The CDR3 DNA is TGTGCCAGCCGAAGGTTGGGCAGGAATCAGCCCCAGCATTTT.